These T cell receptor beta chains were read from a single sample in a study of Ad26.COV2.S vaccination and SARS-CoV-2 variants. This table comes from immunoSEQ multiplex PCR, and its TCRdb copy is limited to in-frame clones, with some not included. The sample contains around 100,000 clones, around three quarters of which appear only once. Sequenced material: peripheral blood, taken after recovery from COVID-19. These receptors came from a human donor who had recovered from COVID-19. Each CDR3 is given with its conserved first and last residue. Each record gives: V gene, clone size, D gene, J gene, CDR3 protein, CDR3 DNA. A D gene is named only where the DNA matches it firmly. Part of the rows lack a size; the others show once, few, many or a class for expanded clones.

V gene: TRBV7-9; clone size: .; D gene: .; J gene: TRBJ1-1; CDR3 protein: CASSMTDGSTEAFF; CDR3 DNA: TGTGCCAGCAGCATGACAGATGGATCCACTGAAGCTTTCTTT
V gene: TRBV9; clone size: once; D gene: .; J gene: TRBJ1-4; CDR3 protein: CASSVEQRGEKLFF; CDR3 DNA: TGTGCCAGCAGCGTAGAACAGCGAGGAGAAAAACTGTTTTTT
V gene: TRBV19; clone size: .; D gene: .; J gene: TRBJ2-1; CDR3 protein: CASSLSGSYNEQFF; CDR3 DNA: TGTGCCAGTAGTTTGAGCGGTAGCTACAATGAGCAGTTCTTC
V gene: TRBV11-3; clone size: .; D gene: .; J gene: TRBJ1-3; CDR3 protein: CASSSRGAEDGNTIYF; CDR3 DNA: TGTGCCAGCAGCTCACGAGGGGCTGAAGATGGAAACACCATATATTTT
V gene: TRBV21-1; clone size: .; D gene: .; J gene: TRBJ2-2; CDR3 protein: CASSSPRTSGGAGTGELFF; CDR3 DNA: TGTGCCAGCAGCAGCCCCCGGACTAGCGGGGGGGCTGGTACCGGGGAGCTGTTTTTT
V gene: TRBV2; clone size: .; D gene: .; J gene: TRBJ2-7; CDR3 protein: CASNRARGEQYF; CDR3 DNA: TGTGCCAGCAACAGGGCTCGGGGGGAGCAGTACTTC
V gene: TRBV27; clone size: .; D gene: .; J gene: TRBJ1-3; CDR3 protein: CASSLKGAGNTIYF; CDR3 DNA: TGTGCCAGCAGTTTAAAGGGGGCTGGAAACACCATATATTTT
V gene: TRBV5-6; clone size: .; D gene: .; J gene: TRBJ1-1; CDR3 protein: CASSFGANTEAFF; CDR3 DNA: TGTGCCAGCAGCTTTGGTGCGAACACTGAAGCTTTCTTT
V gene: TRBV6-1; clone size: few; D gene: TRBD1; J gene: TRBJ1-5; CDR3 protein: CASSLGTEQPQHF; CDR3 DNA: TGTGCCAGCAGCCTCGGGACAGAACAGCCCCAGCATTTT
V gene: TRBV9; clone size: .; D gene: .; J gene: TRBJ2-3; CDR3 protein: CASSSGLLTDTQYF; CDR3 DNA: TGTGCCAGCAGCTCGGGACTTCTCACAGATACGCAGTATTTT
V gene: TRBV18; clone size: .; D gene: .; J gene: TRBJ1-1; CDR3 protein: CASSTTGTRANTEAFF; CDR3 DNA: TGTGCCAGCTCAACGACCGGGACCCGCGCGAACACTGAAGCTTTCTTT
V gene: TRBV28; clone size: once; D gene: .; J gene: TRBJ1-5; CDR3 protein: CASSLWKFQPQHF; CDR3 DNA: TGTGCCAGCAGTTTATGGAAGTTTCAGCCCCAGCATTTT
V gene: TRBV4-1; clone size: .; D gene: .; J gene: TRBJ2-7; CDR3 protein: CASSQDLNGQATEQYF; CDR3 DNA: TGCGCCAGCAGCCAAGATCTTAACGGTCAGGCGACCGAGCAGTACTTC
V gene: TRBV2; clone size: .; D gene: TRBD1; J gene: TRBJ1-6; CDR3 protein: CASSYTGGSSPLHF; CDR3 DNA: TGTGCCAGCAGCTACACAGGGGGCTCTTCACCCCTCCACTTT
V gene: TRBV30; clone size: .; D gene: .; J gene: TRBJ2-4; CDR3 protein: CAWSVIGGAKNIQYF; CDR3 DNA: TGTGCCTGGAGTGTTATTGGGGGAGCCAAAAACATTCAGTACTTC
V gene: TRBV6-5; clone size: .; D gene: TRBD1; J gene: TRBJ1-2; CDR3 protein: CASSLRDRSYGYTF; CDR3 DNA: TGTGCCAGCAGCCTCCGGGACAGGTCATATGGCTACACCTTC
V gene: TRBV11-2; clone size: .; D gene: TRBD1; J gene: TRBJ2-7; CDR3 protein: CASRGWTGSYEQYF; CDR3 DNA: TGTGCCAGCAGGGGGTGGACAGGGAGCTACGAGCAGTACTTC
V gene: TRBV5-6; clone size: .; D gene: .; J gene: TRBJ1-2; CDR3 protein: CASRSLDLEGYTF; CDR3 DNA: TGTGCCAGCAGGTCTTTGGATTTGGAAGGCTACACCTTC
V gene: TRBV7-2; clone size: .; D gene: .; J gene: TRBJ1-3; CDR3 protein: CASGGGQSRGNTIYF; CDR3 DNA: TGTGCCAGCGGGGGTGGGCAGTCTCGCGGAAACACCATATATTTT
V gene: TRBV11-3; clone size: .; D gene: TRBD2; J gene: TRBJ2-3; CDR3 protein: CASSPGLAGPSDTQYF; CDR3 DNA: TGTGCCAGCAGCCCCGGACTAGCGGGCCCCTCAGATACGCAGTATTTT
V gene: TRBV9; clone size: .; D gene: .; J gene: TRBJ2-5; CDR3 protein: CAPTVETQYF; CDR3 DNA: TGTGCCCCCACGGTGGAGACCCAGTACTTC
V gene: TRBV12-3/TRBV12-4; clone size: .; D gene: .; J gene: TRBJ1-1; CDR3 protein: CASSRLLNTEAFF; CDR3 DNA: TGTGCCAGCAGCCGGCTCTTGAACACTGAAGCTTTCTTT
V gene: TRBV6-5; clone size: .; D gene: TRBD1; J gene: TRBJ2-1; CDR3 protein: CASSYVPGGFNEQFF; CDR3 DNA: TGTGCCAGCAGTTATGTGCCAGGGGGTTTCAATGAGCAGTTCTTC
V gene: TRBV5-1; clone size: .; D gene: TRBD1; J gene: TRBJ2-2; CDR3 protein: CASSLAGTGNTGELFF; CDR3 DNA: TGCGCCAGCAGCTTGGCCGGGACAGGGAACACCGGGGAGCTGTTTTTT
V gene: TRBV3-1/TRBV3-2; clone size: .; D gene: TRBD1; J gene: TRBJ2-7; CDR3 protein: CASSQMGQGNYEQYF; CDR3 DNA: TGTGCCAGCAGCCAAATGGGACAGGGGAACTACGAGCAGTACTTC
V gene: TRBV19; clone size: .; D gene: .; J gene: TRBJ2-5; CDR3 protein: CASSIQAEETQYF; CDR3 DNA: TGTGCCAGTAGTATCCAGGCAGAAGAGACCCAGTACTTC
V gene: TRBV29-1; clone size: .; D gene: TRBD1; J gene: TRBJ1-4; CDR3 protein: CSVQSRGREKLFF; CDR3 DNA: TGCAGCGTCCAAAGCAGGGGGCGAGAAAAACTGTTTTTT
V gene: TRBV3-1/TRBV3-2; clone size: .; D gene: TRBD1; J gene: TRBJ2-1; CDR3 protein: CASSQFSTGGFEQFF; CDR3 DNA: TGTGCCAGCAGCCAATTTTCTACAGGGGGCTTTGAGCAGTTCTTC
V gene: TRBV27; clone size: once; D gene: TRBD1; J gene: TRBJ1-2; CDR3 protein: CASKPGTGDPGYTF; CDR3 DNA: TGTGCCAGCAAACCCGGGACAGGGGACCCTGGCTACACCTTC
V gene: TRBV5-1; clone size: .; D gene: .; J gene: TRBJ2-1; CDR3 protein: CASSLAGQGYYNEQFF; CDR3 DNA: TGCGCCAGCAGCTTGGCGGGCCAGGGCTATTACAATGAGCAGTTCTTC
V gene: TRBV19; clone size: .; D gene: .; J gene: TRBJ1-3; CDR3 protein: CASSIGELIYF; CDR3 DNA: TGTGCCAGTAGTATCGGAGAGCTCATATATTTT
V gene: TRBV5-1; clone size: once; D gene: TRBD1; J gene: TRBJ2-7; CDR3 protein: CASSSATGTAFYEQYF; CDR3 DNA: TGCGCCAGCAGCTCAGCAACCGGGACAGCCTTCTACGAGCAGTACTTC
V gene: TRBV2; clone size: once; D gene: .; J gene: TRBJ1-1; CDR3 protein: CASKYRGTATEAFF; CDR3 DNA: TGTGCCAGCAAGTATAGGGGGACGGCCACTGAAGCTTTCTTT
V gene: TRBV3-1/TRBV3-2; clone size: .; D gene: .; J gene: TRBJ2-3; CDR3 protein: CASSNRLGRGSTDTQYF; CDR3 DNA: TGTGCCAGCAGCAATCGGCTCGGACGGGGCAGCACAGATACGCAGTATTTT
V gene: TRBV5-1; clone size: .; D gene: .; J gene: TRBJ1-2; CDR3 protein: CASSAQANYGYTF; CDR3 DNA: TGCGCCAGCAGCGCGCAAGCTAACTATGGCTACACCTTC
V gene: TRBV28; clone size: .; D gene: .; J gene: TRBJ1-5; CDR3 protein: CASSLISRGSGQPQHF; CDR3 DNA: TGTGCCAGCAGTTTAATTTCTCGAGGGTCCGGTCAGCCCCAGCATTTT
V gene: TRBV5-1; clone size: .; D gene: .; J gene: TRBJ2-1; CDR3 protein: CASSAGGALSYNEQFF; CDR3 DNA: TGCGCCAGCAGCGCTGGGGGGGCCCTGTCCTACAATGAGCAGTTCTTC
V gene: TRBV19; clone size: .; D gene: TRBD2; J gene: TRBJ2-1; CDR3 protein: CASSTGGAGSDYNEQFF; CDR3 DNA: TGTGCCAGTAGTACCGGAGGAGCGGGGTCGGACTACAATGAGCAGTTCTTC
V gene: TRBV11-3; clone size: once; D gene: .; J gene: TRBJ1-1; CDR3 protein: CASQLTMNTEAFF; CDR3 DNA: TGTGCCAGCCAATTGACCATGAACACTGAAGCTTTCTTT
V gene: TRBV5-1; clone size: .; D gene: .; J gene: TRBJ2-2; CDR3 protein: CASSFGNTGELFF; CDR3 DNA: TGCGCCAGCAGCTTCGGGAACACCGGGGAGCTGTTTTTT
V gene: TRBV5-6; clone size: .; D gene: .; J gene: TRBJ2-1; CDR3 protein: CASSLPQGGNHHEQFF; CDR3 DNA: TGTGCCAGCAGCTTGCCACAGGGAGGAAACCACCATGAGCAGTTCTTC
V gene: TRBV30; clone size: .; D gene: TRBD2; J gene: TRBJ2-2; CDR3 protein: CAWSQLRLAETGELFF; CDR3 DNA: TGTGCCTGGAGTCAACTAAGGCTAGCGGAGACCGGGGAGCTGTTTTTT
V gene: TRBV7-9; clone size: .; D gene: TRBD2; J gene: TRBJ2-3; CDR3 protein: CASSPLRGAGADTQYF; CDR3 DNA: TGTGCCAGCAGCCCTCTCCGGGGAGCGGGGGCAGATACGCAGTATTTT
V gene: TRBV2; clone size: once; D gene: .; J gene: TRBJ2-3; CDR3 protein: CASSGQGLTDTQYF; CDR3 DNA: TGTGCCAGCAGTGGGCAAGGGCTCACAGATACGCAGTATTTT
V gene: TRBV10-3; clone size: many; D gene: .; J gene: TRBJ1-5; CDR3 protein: CAISEGSQPQHF; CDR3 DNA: TGTGCCATCAGTGAAGGTAGTCAGCCCCAGCATTTT
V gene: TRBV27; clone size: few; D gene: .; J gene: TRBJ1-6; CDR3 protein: CASSPWGPDSPLHF; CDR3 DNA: TGTGCCAGCAGTCCGTGGGGCCCGGATTCACCCCTCCACTTT
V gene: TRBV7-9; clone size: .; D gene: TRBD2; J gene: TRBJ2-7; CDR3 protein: CASRQRGLGEQYF; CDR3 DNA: TGTGCCAGCAGGCAGCGGGGGTTGGGCGAGCAGTACTTC
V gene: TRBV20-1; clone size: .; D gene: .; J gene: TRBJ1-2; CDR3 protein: CSASAQTIYTF; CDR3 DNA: TGCAGTGCTAGTGCGCAGACTATCTACACCTTC
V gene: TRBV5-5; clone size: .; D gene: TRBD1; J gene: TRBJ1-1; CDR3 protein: CASSLNRGMNTEAFF; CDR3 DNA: TGTGCCAGCAGCCTAAACAGGGGAATGAACACTGAAGCTTTCTTT
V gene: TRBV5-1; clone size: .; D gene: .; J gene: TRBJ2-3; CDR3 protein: CASSLGASGTDTQYF; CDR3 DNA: TGCGCCAGCAGCCTGGGGGCTAGCGGCACAGATACGCAGTATTTT
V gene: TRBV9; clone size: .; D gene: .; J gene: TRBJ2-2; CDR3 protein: CASSGNTGELFF; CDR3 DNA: TGTGCCAGCAGCGGGAACACCGGGGAGCTGTTTTTT
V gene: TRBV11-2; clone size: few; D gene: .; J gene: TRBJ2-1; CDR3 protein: CASTSYNEQFF; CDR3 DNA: TGTGCCAGCACCTCTTATAATGAGCAGTTCTTC
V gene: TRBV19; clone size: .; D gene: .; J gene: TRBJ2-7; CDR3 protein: CASSIGRGGPYSYEQYF; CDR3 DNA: TGTGCCAGTAGTATTGGTCGTGGCGGGCCCTACTCCTACGAGCAGTACTTC
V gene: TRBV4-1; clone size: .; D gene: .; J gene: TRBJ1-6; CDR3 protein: CASSQGAGSSPLHF; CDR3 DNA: TGCGCCAGCAGCCAAGGGGCAGGGAGCTCACCCCTCCACTTT
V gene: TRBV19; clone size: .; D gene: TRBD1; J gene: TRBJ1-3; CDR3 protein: CASSGQGAGNTIYF; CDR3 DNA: TGTGCCAGTAGTGGGCAGGGGGCTGGAAACACCATATATTTT